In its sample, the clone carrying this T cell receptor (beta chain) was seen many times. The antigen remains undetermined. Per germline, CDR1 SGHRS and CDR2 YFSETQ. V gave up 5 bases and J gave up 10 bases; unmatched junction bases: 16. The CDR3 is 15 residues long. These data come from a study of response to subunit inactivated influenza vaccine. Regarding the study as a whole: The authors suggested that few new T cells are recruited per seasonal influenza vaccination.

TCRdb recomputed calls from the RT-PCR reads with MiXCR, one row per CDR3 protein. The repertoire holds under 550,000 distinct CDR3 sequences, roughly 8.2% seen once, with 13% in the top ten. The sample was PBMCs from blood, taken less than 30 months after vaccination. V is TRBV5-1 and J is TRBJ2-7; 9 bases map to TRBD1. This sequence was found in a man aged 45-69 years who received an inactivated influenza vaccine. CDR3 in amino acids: CASSPGGQGEALQYF. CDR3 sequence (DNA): TGCGCCAGCAGTCCGGGGGGACAGGGTGAAGCGTTACAGTACTTC.